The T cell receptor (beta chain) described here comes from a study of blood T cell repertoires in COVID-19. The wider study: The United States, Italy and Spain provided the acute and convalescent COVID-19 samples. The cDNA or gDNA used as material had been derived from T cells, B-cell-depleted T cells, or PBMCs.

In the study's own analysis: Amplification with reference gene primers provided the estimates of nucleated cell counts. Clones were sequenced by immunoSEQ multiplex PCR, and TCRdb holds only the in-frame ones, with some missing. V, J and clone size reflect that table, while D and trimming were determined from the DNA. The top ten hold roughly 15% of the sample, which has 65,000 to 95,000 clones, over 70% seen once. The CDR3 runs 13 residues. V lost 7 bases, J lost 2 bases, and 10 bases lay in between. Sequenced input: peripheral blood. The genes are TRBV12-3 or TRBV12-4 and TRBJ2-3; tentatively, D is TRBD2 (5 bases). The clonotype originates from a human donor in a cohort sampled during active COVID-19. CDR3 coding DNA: TGTGCCAGCACCACGACTAACACAGATACGCAGTATTTT. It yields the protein CASTTTNTDTQYF.